These T cell receptor beta chains were read from a single sample in a study of T cell repertoires in cytomegalovirus infection. These receptors have no identified antigens. TCRdb recomputed calls from the reads with MiXCR, one row per CDR3 protein. The sample contains 200,000 or so distinct CDR3 sequences, around 35% of which appear only once. The starting material was CD8+ T cells from cultured PBMCs, obtained from culture after CMV antigen stimulation. These receptors were taken from a human donor in good health (CMV status not recorded). Some clones in this sample may be carry-over from other donors' samples. CDR3s include the opening cysteine and the closing phenylalanine or tryptophan. Each record gives: D gene, CDR3 length, clone size, V gene, J gene, CDR3 protein, CDR3 DNA. D genes are given only for firm matches. A clone size is listed for some rows: how often the clone was seen (once, few, many), or a class if it is expanded.

d_call: -
cdr3_length: 16
clone_size: few
v_call: TRBV7-9
j_call: TRBJ2-3
cdr3_aa: CASNPPGYRHTDTQYF
cdr3_nt: TGTGCCAGCAATCCTCCAGGGTACAGGCACACAGATACGCAGTATTTT

d_call: -
cdr3_length: 12
clone_size: -
v_call: TRBV12-3/TRBV12-4
j_call: TRBJ2-7
cdr3_aa: CASSLGTNEQYF
cdr3_nt: TGTGCCAGCAGTTTAGGGACTAACGAGCAGTACTTC

d_call: TRBD1
cdr3_length: 15
clone_size: few
v_call: TRBV7-9
j_call: TRBJ2-7
cdr3_aa: CASSRDRERRYEQYF
cdr3_nt: TGTGCCAGCAGCAGGGACAGGGAAAGACGCTACGAGCAGTACTTC

d_call: -
cdr3_length: 14
clone_size: -
v_call: TRBV27
j_call: TRBJ2-5
cdr3_aa: CASRPRDSQETQYF
cdr3_nt: TGTGCCAGCAGACCGCGGGACAGTCAAGAGACCCAGTACTTC

d_call: -
cdr3_length: 14
clone_size: few
v_call: TRBV28
j_call: TRBJ1-2
cdr3_aa: CASSFRQINYGYTF
cdr3_nt: TGTGCCAGCAGTTTTCGACAGATTAACTATGGCTACACCTTC

d_call: TRBD2
cdr3_length: 14
clone_size: -
v_call: TRBV11-2
j_call: TRBJ2-5
cdr3_aa: CASSLTSVQETQYF
cdr3_nt: TGTGCCAGCAGTCTCACTAGCGTTCAAGAGACCCAGTACTTC

d_call: -
cdr3_length: 14
clone_size: -
v_call: TRBV6-1
j_call: TRBJ2-7
cdr3_aa: CASSPQGISYEQYF
cdr3_nt: TGTGCCAGCAGCCCCCAGGGAATCTCCTACGAGCAGTACTTC

d_call: -
cdr3_length: 14
clone_size: few
v_call: TRBV7-9
j_call: TRBJ1-5
cdr3_aa: CASSLDGLNQPQHF
cdr3_nt: TGTGCCAGCAGCTTAGACGGCCTTAATCAGCCCCAGCATTTT

d_call: -
cdr3_length: 13
clone_size: many
v_call: TRBV5-6
j_call: TRBJ1-4
cdr3_aa: CASSLDSNEKLFF
cdr3_nt: TGTGCCAGCAGCTTGGACAGTAATGAAAAACTGTTTTTT

d_call: -
cdr3_length: 14
clone_size: few
v_call: TRBV27
j_call: TRBJ2-7
cdr3_aa: CASSLFGSSYEQYF
cdr3_nt: TGTGCCAGCAGTTTATTTGGAAGCTCCTACGAGCAGTACTTC

d_call: TRBD1
cdr3_length: 16
clone_size: many
v_call: TRBV7-8
j_call: TRBJ1-5
cdr3_aa: CASSLFSGGPNQPQHF
cdr3_nt: TGTGCCAGCAGCTTATTTTCAGGGGGCCCAAATCAGCCCCAGCATTTT

d_call: -
cdr3_length: 16
clone_size: -
v_call: TRBV27
j_call: TRBJ1-2
cdr3_aa: CASSLSIGQLFYGYTF
cdr3_nt: TGTGCCAGCAGTTTATCAATAGGACAGCTCTTCTATGGCTACACCTTC

d_call: -
cdr3_length: 12
clone_size: few
v_call: TRBV7-9
j_call: TRBJ1-2
cdr3_aa: CASTLEDYGYTF
cdr3_nt: TGTGCCAGCACCTTAGAGGACTATGGCTACACCTTC

d_call: -
cdr3_length: 14
clone_size: many
v_call: TRBV7-6
j_call: TRBJ1-2
cdr3_aa: CASSWGGARYGYTF
cdr3_nt: TGTGCCAGCAGCTGGGGTGGGGCGCGTTATGGCTACACCTTC

d_call: TRBD2
cdr3_length: 14
clone_size: -
v_call: TRBV19
j_call: TRBJ2-7
cdr3_aa: CASMNQRGSYEQYF
cdr3_nt: TGTGCCAGTATGAACCAGCGGGGCTCCTACGAGCAGTACTTC

d_call: TRBD2
cdr3_length: 16
clone_size: -
v_call: TRBV7-6
j_call: TRBJ2-1
cdr3_aa: CASSLAGGGAPNEQFF
cdr3_nt: TGTGCCAGCAGCTTAGCGGGCGGGGGGGCCCCCAATGAGCAGTTCTTC